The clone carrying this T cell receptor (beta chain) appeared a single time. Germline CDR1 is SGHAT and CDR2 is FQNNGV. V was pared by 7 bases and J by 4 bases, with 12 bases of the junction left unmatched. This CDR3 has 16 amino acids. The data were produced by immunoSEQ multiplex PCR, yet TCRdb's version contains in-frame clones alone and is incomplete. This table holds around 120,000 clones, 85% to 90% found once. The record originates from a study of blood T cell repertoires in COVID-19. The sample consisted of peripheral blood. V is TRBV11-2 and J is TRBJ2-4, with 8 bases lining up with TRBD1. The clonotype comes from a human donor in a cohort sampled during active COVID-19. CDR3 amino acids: CASNSWQGAWKNIQYF. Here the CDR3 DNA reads TGTGCCAGCAATTCATGGCAGGGGGCTTGGAAAAACATTCAGTACTTC.